A single sample gave rise to the 29 T cell receptor beta chains below, sequenced in a study of blood T cell repertoires in COVID-19. Some clones are missing from TCRdb's copy, which holds only in-frame ones; the method was immunoSEQ multiplex PCR. The table has about 250,000 clones, 86% seen once. The specimen was PBMCs or T cells enriched from blood (not recorded which). The receptors derive from a man between 40 and 49 years old who had recovered from COVID-19.

This chain joins TRBV14 and TRBJ1-4; D is perhaps TRBD1 (6 bases). Germline assignment: CDR1 SGHDN and CDR2 FVKESK. The CDR3 spans 15 residues. V lost 4 bases, J lost 5 bases, and 14 bases lay in between. CDR3 region: CASSPFGQTNEKLFF. CDR3 coding DNA: TGTGCCAGCAGCCCCTTCGGACAGACGAATGAAAAACTGTTTTTT.

V is TRBV7-9 and J is TRBJ2-3, with 8 positions matching TRBD2. With V trimmed by 5 bases and J by 4 bases, 8 bases remained unmatched. Germline V gives CDR1 SEHNR, CDR2 FQNEAQ (reference sequence). This CDR3 contains 15 residues. The CDR3 here is CASSPSGRGADTQYF. DNA for the CDR3: TGTGCCAGCAGCCCAAGCGGGAGAGGGGCAGATACGCAGTATTTT.

The rearrangement joins TRBV10-3 to TRBJ2-7, with 12 bases identical to TRBD2. Germline-derived CDR1 and CDR2 are ENHRY and SYGVKD. The CDR3 is made up of 14 amino acids. V dropped 4 bases and J dropped 5; count of bases not matched to a gene: 3. CDR3 nucleotide sequence: TGTGCCATCAGTGGACTAGCGGGAGACCACGAGCAGTACTTC. It specifies CAISGLAGDHEQYF.

The rearrangement uses TRBV10-3 and TRBJ1-4, with D perhaps TRBD1 (5 bases). Per germline, CDR1 ENHRY and CDR2 SYGVKD. The CDR3 extends over 17 amino acids. V dropped 0 bases and J dropped 8 bases, with 19 bases sitting between them. The CDR3 DNA is TGTGCCATCAGTGAGTCTCCCGACTTCGCGGAGGGGGAAAAACTGTTTTTT. It translates to CAISESPDFAEGEKLFF.

This chain joins TRBV2 and TRBJ2-6; D unresolved. The CDR3 contains 15 residues. Germline V gene sequence: CDR1 SNHLY, CDR2 FYNNEI. With 6 bases removed from V and 0 bases from J, the gap between germline ends came to 9 bases. The CDR3 DNA reads as TGTGCCAGCAGCCTACAGAGCTCTGGGGCCAACGTCCTGACTTTC. Protein: CASSLQSSGANVLTF.

The rearrangement joins TRBV6-5 to TRBJ2-7, with 8 bases that match TRBD2. Germline V gene sequence: CDR1 MNHEY, CDR2 SVGAGI. CDR3 length: 15 amino acids. The J segment lost 0 bases and the V segment lost 7 bases, leaving 8 bases of the junction unmatched. CDR3 loop: CASISTSASSYEQYF. CDR3 nucleotides: TGTGCCAGCATCTCGACTAGCGCGAGCTCCTACGAGCAGTACTTC.

The chain couples TRBV4-3 to TRBJ2-1, with D tentatively TRBD2 (6 bases). Germline CDR1 and CDR2: LGHNA and YSLEER. The V and J ends lost 2 bases and 0 bases respectively, with 11 bases between them. The CDR3 runs to 16 residues. The chain's CDR3 is CASSQSGRSSYNEQFF. The CDR3 coding sequence is TGCGCCAGCAGCCAATCGGGGAGGAGCTCCTACAATGAGCAGTTCTTC.

The table lists this clone with a count of one. The V and J genes are TRBV4-1 and TRBJ2-1; D uncertain. CDR1 is MGHRA, CDR2 YSYEKL, per germline. V lost 0 bases, J lost 3 bases, and 9 bases lay in between. This CDR3 is built from 15 residues. CDR3 nucleotide sequence: TGCGCCAGCAGCCAAGAGCAGGTTTACTACAATGAGCAGTTCTTC. Its translation is CASSQEQVYYNEQFF.

The rearrangement uses TRBV10-2 and TRBJ2-1; 9 bases fit TRBD2. The germline V gene has CDR1 WSHSY and CDR2 SAAADI. CDR3 size: 14 residues. The trim removed 3 bases at V and 10 bases at J, leaving 7 bases unmatched. The CDR3 spells CASSDRGGAEEQFF. Here the CDR3 DNA reads TGCGCCAGCAGTGACCGCGGGGGGGCAGAGGAGCAGTTCTTC.

The gene calls are TRBV20-1 and TRBJ1-4; D unclear. Germline CDR1 DFQATT, CDR2 SNEGSKA (reference sequence). This CDR3 region has 14 residues. V was cut by 3 bases and J by 4 bases, with 12 bases left in between. CDR3 bases: TGCAGTGCTAGTGATACTGTTATTAATGAAAAACTGTTTTTT. Translation gives CSASDTVINEKLFF.

This rearrangement joins TRBV4-1 to TRBJ2-3; the match to TRBD2 covers 8 bases. Germline CDR1 and CDR2: MGHRA and YSYEKL. The CDR3 has 15 amino acids. The ends lost 2 bases at V and 3 bases at J; junction bases unmatched: 4. CDR3 sequence: CASSQTGTRTDTQYF. CDR3 in DNA: TGCGCCAGCAGCCAAACCGGGACTAGGACAGATACGCAGTATTTT.

This chain links TRBV5-6 with TRBJ1-1; TRBD1 aligns across 7 bases. The trim removed 5 bases at V and 5 bases at J, leaving 15 bases unmatched. CDR1 is SGHDT, CDR2 YYEEEE, per germline. The CDR3 runs to 16 residues. CDR3 DNA sequence: TGTGCCAGCAGTGGGACCGGGACAGCCATCAGAACTGAAGCTTTCTTT. Its translation is CASSGTGTAIRTEAFF.

The J gene is TRBJ1-1, the V gene TRBV6-5, with D maybe TRBD1 (5 bases). Germline V gene lookup returns CDR1 MNHEY and CDR2 SVGAGI. The V end was cut by 6 bases, the J end by 5 bases, with 13 bases between. CDR3 length: 13 amino acids. The chain's CDR3 is CASRNYGTTEAFF. CDR3 sequence (DNA): TGTGCCAGCAGGAACTATGGGACTACTGAAGCTTTCTTT.

This chain connects TRBV5-6 to TRBJ2-1; 10 bases align to TRBD2. V lost 0 bases to trimming and J lost 7 bases; unmatched junction nucleotides: 7. The CDR3 has 16 residues. CDR1 SGHDT and CDR2 YYEEEE come from the germline V gene. CDR3 sequence (DNA): TGTGCCAGCAGCTTGGTGACGGCTAGCGGGAGTAATGAGCAGTTCTTC. It codes for CASSLVTASGSNEQFF.

This chain uses TRBV28 with TRBJ2-1, with 13 bases matching TRBD2. Germline lookup yields CDR1 MDHEN and CDR2 SYDVKM. There are 18 residues in the CDR3. V lost 6 bases and J lost 0; bases outside the gene matches: 8. The CDR3: CASSAWGLAGSSYNEQFF. CDR3 DNA: TGTGCCAGCAGCGCATGGGGACTAGCGGGAAGCTCCTACAATGAGCAGTTCTTC.

This chain uses TRBV6-5 with TRBJ1-6; 9 positions match TRBD1. CDR1 is MNHEY, CDR2 SVGAGI, per germline. The CDR3 covers 15 residues. V shed 6 bases and J 7 bases; nucleotides not matched to a gene: 7. The CDR3 reads CASRAGGTGNSPLHF. The CDR3 DNA follows: TGTGCCAGCAGGGCCGGGGGGACAGGGAATTCACCCCTCCACTTT.

This rearrangement joins TRBV6-5 to TRBJ1-1; D is unclear. The CDR3 extends over 13 amino acids. Trimming left V 7 bases short and J 4 bases short, with 13 bases between. Germline assignment: CDR1 MNHEY and CDR2 SVGAGI. The CDR3 is CASKMGRGTEAFF. The CDR3 nucleotides read TGTGCCAGCAAAATGGGCCGGGGCACTGAAGCTTTCTTT.

The chain is built from TRBV7-9 and TRBJ2-5, with 11 bases lining up with TRBD1. The CDR3 runs to 14 residues. Germline V gene lookup returns CDR1 SEHNR and CDR2 FQNEAQ (reference sequence). V shed 4 bases, J shed 8 bases, and the junction held 6 bases outside the gene matches. The CDR3 nucleotides read TGTGCCAGCAGCTCGGGACAGGGGGAAGGAACCCAGTACTTC. Its translation: CASSSGQGEGTQYF.

The gene calls are TRBV5-1 and TRBJ2-1; TRBD2 is a possible D gene (5 bases). V lost 0 bases and J lost 6, with 10 bases in between. The germline CDR1 and CDR2 sequences are SGHRS and YFSETQ. The CDR3 consists of 14 residues. The CDR3 bases are TGCGCCAGCAGCTTGGAGGGAGCCCTCAATGAGCAGTTCTTC. Its protein is CASSLEGALNEQFF.

The chain recombines TRBV30 with TRBJ2-3; D is possibly TRBD2 (6 bases). CDR3 size: 15 residues. Trimming took 3 bases from V and 1 from J, leaving 14 bases between them. Germline CDR1 and CDR2: GTSNPN and SVGIG (reference sequence). The CDR3 DNA sequence: TGTGCCTGGAGGGGGGGACCTGGGGGCACAGATACGCAGTATTTT. Protein: CAWRGGPGGTDTQYF.

V gene TRBV6-2 or TRBV6-3 combines with J gene TRBJ1-5; D gene ambiguous. V lost 1 base and J lost 11, with 15 bases in between. CDR3 size: 14 residues. Germline V gene sequence: CDR1 MNHEY, CDR2 SVGEGT. The CDR3 DNA follows: TGTGCCAGCAGTTACTGGAGGAACGTAGGGTCCCAGCATTTT. Translated: CASSYWRNVGSQHF.

The J gene is TRBJ1-5, the V gene TRBV4-2; D uncertain. V was trimmed by 3 bases and J by 0 bases, leaving 9 bases between them. The CDR3 covers 15 residues. Germline CDR1 LGHNA, CDR2 YNFKEQ. The CDR3: CASSQGGYSNQPQHF. CDR3 bases: TGTGCCAGCAGCCAGGGAGGTTATAGCAATCAGCCCCAGCATTTT.

The rearrangement links TRBV2 to TRBJ2-3, with D tentatively TRBD2 (5 bases). CDR1 is SNHLY and CDR2 is FYNNEI in the germline V gene. CDR3 length equals 15 residues. V was shortened by 6 bases and J by 3 bases, with 16 bases between the two germline ends. Written as DNA, the CDR3 is TGTGCCAGCAGCGAACTAGTCCCCCAGACAGATACGCAGTATTTT. This codes for CASSELVPQTDTQYF.

This clone appeared many times. This rearrangement joins TRBV7-9 to TRBJ1-2, with 7 bases identical to TRBD1. CDR1 SEHNR and CDR2 FQNEAQ come from the germline V gene (reference sequence). CDR3 length: 14 amino acids. V lost 5 bases, J lost 6 bases, and 9 bases stayed unmatched. CDR3 nucleotides: TGTGCCAGCAGCCGAAGCACGGACAGGAATGGCTACACCTTC. It codes for CASSRSTDRNGYTF.

The chain carries TRBV6-6 and TRBJ2-1, with D perhaps TRBD2 (6 bases). The CDR3 spans 14 residues. V dropped 2 bases and J dropped 3 bases, with 8 bases sitting between them. The germline V gene encodes CDR1 MNHNY and CDR2 SVGAGI (reference sequence). CDR3 protein: CASSYGGFYNEQFF. DNA for the CDR3: TGTGCCAGCAGTTACGGGGGGTTCTACAATGAGCAGTTCTTC.

The genes are TRBV19 and TRBJ1-4; D gene ambiguous. Trimming took 3 bases from V and 6 from J, leaving 14 bases between them. Germline CDR1 is LNHDA and CDR2 is SQIVND (reference sequence). CDR3 length: 15 amino acids. CDR3 bases: TGTGCCAGTAGTATCGAGCAGCGACCCCATGAAAAACTGTTTTTT. Its protein product is CASSIEQRPHEKLFF.

This chain uses TRBV5-1 with TRBJ1-1; 9 bases are shared with TRBD1. V lost 3 bases to trimming and J lost 3 bases; unmatched junction nucleotides: 9. CDR3 length: 16 residues. Germline V gene sequence: CDR1 SGHRS, CDR2 YFSETQ. CDR3: CASSSPGQGPYTEAFF. The CDR3 DNA is TGCGCCAGCAGCTCACCGGGACAGGGCCCTTACACTGAAGCTTTCTTT.

This clone showed up just once. The genes are TRBV7-2 and TRBJ2-1; 7 nucleotides line up with TRBD1. The CDR3 runs 17 residues. The V gene end was trimmed by 1 base and the J gene end by 0 bases; junction bases not matched to a gene: 6. Germline lookup yields CDR1 SGHTA and CDR2 FQGNSA. The DNA for the CDR3 is TGTGCCAGCAGCTTAGTGTCCGGGGACAGCTCCTACAATGAGCAGTTCTTC. Its translation is CASSLVSGDSSYNEQFF.

The chain has TRBV27 and TRBJ1-2, with TRBD1 as a possible D gene (6 bases). V dropped 0 bases and J dropped 4 bases, with 12 bases sitting between them. Germline values: CDR1 MNHEY, CDR2 SMNVEV (reference sequence). The CDR3 spans 15 residues. DNA for the CDR3: TGTGCCAGCAGTTTATCCGCCGGCAGGGGCTATGGCTACACCTTC. Its translation: CASSLSAGRGYGYTF.